What follows are 9 T cell receptor beta chains derived from one specimen sequenced in a study of pediatric ulcerative colitis. Sequencing was performed with immunoSEQ multiplex PCR; in TCRdb, only in-frame clones are kept and a portion is missing. The sample has more than 50,000 clones, about 87% seen once. The specimen was blood. Receptors were obtained from a boy younger than 18 who was a control in a study of pediatric ulcerative colitis.

The chain is built from TRBV27 and TRBJ2-1; 8 bases match TRBD2. The V gene end was trimmed by 0 bases and the J gene end by 5 bases; junction bases not matched to a gene: 12. Germline CDR1 and CDR2: MNHEY and SMNVEV (reference sequence). The CDR3 has 18 residues. The CDR3 DNA reads as TGTGCCAGCAGTTTATCCCCCGGTCTTAGCGGGAAAAACAATGAGCAGTTCTTC. This gives the protein CASSLSPGLSGKNNEQFF.

This clone was observed a few times. The J gene is TRBJ2-2, the V gene TRBV6-5; the match to TRBD2 covers 7 bases. The V and J ends lost 6 bases and 7 bases, in that order; junction bases with no gene match: 8. CDR3 length equals 14 residues. Per germline, CDR1 MNHEY and CDR2 SVGAGI. The CDR3 reads CASRPGLVSGELFF. The CDR3 nucleotides read TGTGCCAGCAGGCCCGGACTAGTCAGCGGGGAGCTGTTTTTT.

The chain recombines TRBV27 with TRBJ1-5, with D possibly being TRBD1 (6 bases). Germline lookup yields CDR1 MNHEY and CDR2 SMNVEV (reference sequence). Trimming shortened V by 6 bases and J by 7 bases, and 10 bases separated the two germline ends. The CDR3 covers 12 residues. CDR3 nucleotide sequence: TGTGCCAGCAGGGGGGCGGGACAGCCCCAGCATTTT. As protein: CASRGAGQPQHF.

The rearrangement joins TRBV15 to TRBJ1-3; D is unclear. Germline values: CDR1 LNHNV, CDR2 YYDKDF (reference sequence). The CDR3 covers 16 residues. V lost 0 bases, J lost 3 bases, and 12 bases lay in between. The CDR3 bases are TGTGCCACCAGCAGAGAGACAAGTCAAAATGGAAACACCATATATTTT. Translating it yields CATSRETSQNGNTIYF.

The chain couples TRBV27 to TRBJ2-5, with D maybe TRBD1 (6 bases). Germline V gene lookup returns CDR1 MNHEY and CDR2 SMNVEV (reference sequence). The CDR3 extends over 14 amino acids. The V end lost 6 bases, the J end lost 1 base, and 12 bases lay between the germline ends. In nucleotides, the CDR3 is TGTGCCAGCAGCGGTCGGGACACCCAAGAGACCCAGTACTTC. Amino acids: CASSGRDTQETQYF.

The table lists this clone with a few counts. The chain carries TRBV4-1 and TRBJ1-1; no reliable D call. The CDR3 runs 14 residues. Trimming left V 4 bases short and J 1 base short, with 10 bases between. The germline V gene encodes CDR1 MGHRA and CDR2 YSYEKL. The CDR3 is CASSRVRGNTEAFF. CDR3 nucleotides: TGCGCCAGCAGCCGAGTTAGAGGGAACACTGAAGCTTTCTTT.

The chain carries TRBV7-8 and TRBJ2-7; 8 bases match TRBD1. J lost 3 bases, V lost 4 bases, and 8 bases had no gene match. CDR3 size: 15 residues. CDR1 is SGHVS and CDR2 is FQNEAQ in the germline V gene. This CDR3 is CASSSSRGPIYEQYF. Written as DNA, the CDR3 is TGTGCCAGCAGCTCTTCCAGGGGGCCGATCTACGAGCAGTACTTC.

The genes are TRBV11-1 and TRBJ2-1; no firm D call. The germline CDR1 and CDR2 sequences are SGHAT and FQDESV (reference sequence). V dropped 7 bases and J dropped 2 bases, with 15 bases sitting between them. The CDR3 spans 15 residues. CDR3 DNA: TGTGCCAGCACCCAAGACTCCGGAACCTACAATGAGCAGTTCTTC. Translation: CASTQDSGTYNEQFF.

This sequence joins TRBV11-2 and TRBJ1-4; D gene ambiguous. The CDR3 is made up of 14 amino acids. V was cut by 6 bases and J by 8 bases, with 16 bases left in between. CDR1 and CDR2 from the germline V gene are SGHAT and FQNNGV. The CDR3 loop reads CASSSLGLREKLFF. The CDR3 nucleotides are TGTGCCAGCAGTTCCCTCGGGCTGAGGGAAAAACTGTTTTTT.